The rows below give T cell receptor beta chains drawn from one sample of a study of blood T cell repertoires in COVID-19. TCRdb's copy holds only in-frame clones and misses some; the assay was immunoSEQ multiplex PCR. The sample yields about 130,000 clones, 90% seen once. The sample consisted of peripheral blood. The receptors come from a man aged 50 to 60 with active COVID-19. Both conserved end residues are part of each CDR3. The D gene is left open where the match is weak. Clone size, where shown, is once, few, many, or a class for clones that have expanded.

V: TRBV3-1/TRBV3-2
J: TRBJ2-3
length: 12
D: -
size: -
CDR3: CASGGGTDTQYF
DNA: TGTGCCAGCGGCGGAGGCACAGATACGCAGTATTTT

V: TRBV6-1
J: TRBJ1-5
length: 15
D: -
size: -
CDR3: CASSEHTGSNQPQHF
DNA: TGTGCCAGCAGTGAACACACAGGTAGCAATCAGCCCCAGCATTTT

V: TRBV7-9
J: TRBJ1-2
length: 14
D: -
size: few
CDR3: CASSPPGANYGYTF
DNA: TGTGCCAGCAGCCCCCCGGGGGCTAACTATGGCTACACCTTC

V: TRBV6-4
J: TRBJ2-2
length: 15
D: -
size: -
CDR3: CASSEGRLETGELFF
DNA: TGTGCCAGCAGTGAGGGGCGGCTCGAAACCGGGGAGCTGTTTTTT

V: TRBV5-8
J: TRBJ2-4
length: 15
D: -
size: -
CDR3: CASRAGQLAKNIQYF
DNA: TGTGCCAGCAGGGCCGGACAGTTAGCCAAAAACATTCAGTACTTC

V: TRBV7-9
J: TRBJ2-7
length: 13
D: -
size: -
CDR3: CASSPGTSYEQYF
DNA: TGTGCCAGCAGCCCGGGAACCTCCTACGAGCAGTACTTC

V: TRBV5-1
J: TRBJ1-3
length: 17
D: -
size: -
CDR3: CASSLAEGPSSGNTIYF
DNA: TGCGCCAGCAGCTTGGCCGAGGGCCCGAGCTCTGGAAACACCATATATTTT

V: TRBV5-1
J: TRBJ1-4
length: 16
D: -
size: -
CDR3: CASSQWGTPGGEKLFF
DNA: TGCGCCAGCAGCCAGTGGGGAACTCCTGGCGGGGAAAAACTGTTTTTT

V: TRBV5-8
J: TRBJ1-1
length: 16
D: TRBD1
size: -
CDR3: CASSPGTGILSTEAFF
DNA: TGTGCCAGCAGCCCCGGGACAGGAATCCTGAGCACTGAAGCTTTCTTT

V: TRBV14
J: TRBJ2-1
length: 17
D: TRBD1
size: -
CDR3: CASSQLPGQGARNEQFF
DNA: TGTGCCAGCAGCCAATTACCGGGACAGGGGGCTCGGAATGAGCAGTTCTTC

V: TRBV10-3
J: TRBJ2-7
length: 13
D: TRBD2
size: -
CDR3: CAITSGGVDEQYF
DNA: TGTGCCATCACTAGCGGGGGGGTTGACGAGCAGTACTTC

V: TRBV3-1/TRBV3-2
J: TRBJ2-3
length: 17
D: -
size: -
CDR3: CASSQDFRVDSTDTQYF
DNA: TGTGCCAGCAGCCAAGATTTCCGGGTTGATAGCACAGATACGCAGTATTTT

V: TRBV3-1/TRBV3-2
J: TRBJ1-2
length: 14
D: -
size: -
CDR3: CASSQDPAGYGYTF
DNA: TGTGCCAGCAGCCAAGATCCGGCAGGCTATGGCTACACCTTC

V: TRBV5-4
J: TRBJ2-5
length: 16
D: TRBD2
size: -
CDR3: CASSPPWAGGQETQYF
DNA: TGTGCCAGCAGCCCCCCGTGGGCGGGGGGGCAGGAGACCCAGTACTTC

V: TRBV7-2
J: TRBJ2-3
length: 13
D: -
size: few
CDR3: CASSLVLADTQYF
DNA: TGTGCCAGCAGCTTAGTACTCGCAGATACGCAGTATTTT

V: TRBV5-1
J: TRBJ2-1
length: 18
D: TRBD2
size: -
CDR3: CASSLAGGGPSSYNEQFF
DNA: TGCGCCAGCAGCTTAGCGGGAGGGGGGCCCAGCTCCTACAATGAGCAGTTCTTC

V: TRBV7-9
J: TRBJ2-3
length: 15
D: TRBD2
size: -
CDR3: CASSLASQRDLSQYF
DNA: TGTGCCAGCAGCTTAGCCTCCCAGCGGGATCTTTCGCAGTATTTT

V: TRBV30
J: TRBJ1-1
length: 12
D: -
size: -
CDR3: CAWKPQHTEAFF
DNA: TGTGCCTGGAAGCCTCAACACACTGAAGCTTTCTTT

V: TRBV6-5
J: TRBJ1-5
length: 15
D: TRBD1
size: -
CDR3: CASTLDRGSNQPQHF
DNA: TGTGCCAGCACCCTGGACAGGGGGAGCAATCAGCCCCAGCATTTT

V: TRBV18
J: TRBJ1-4
length: 14
D: -
size: -
CDR3: CASSPPGTNEKLFF
DNA: TGTGCCAGCTCACCACCCGGAACTAATGAAAAACTGTTTTTT

V: TRBV7-8
J: TRBJ2-2
length: 15
D: -
size: -
CDR3: CASSPNRELTGELFF
DNA: TGTGCCAGCAGCCCAAACAGGGAGCTCACCGGGGAGCTGTTTTTT

V: TRBV29-1
J: TRBJ1-1
length: 13
D: TRBD1
size: few
CDR3: CSVSGQPNTEAFF
DNA: TGCAGCGTTTCGGGACAGCCGAACACTGAAGCTTTCTTT

V: TRBV11-3
J: TRBJ1-5
length: 16
D: TRBD1
size: -
CDR3: CASSLGQGASNQPQHF
DNA: TGTGCCAGCAGCTTGGGTCAGGGGGCTAGCAATCAGCCCCAGCATTTT

V: TRBV7-9
J: TRBJ1-4
length: 16
D: -
size: -
CDR3: CASSWGDRRTNEKLFF
DNA: TGTGCCAGCAGTTGGGGTGACAGGCGAACTAATGAAAAACTGTTTTTT

V: TRBV30
J: TRBJ2-2
length: 15
D: TRBD1
size: -
CDR3: CAWRFGTGVTGELFF
DNA: TGTGCCTGGAGATTCGGGACAGGGGTAACCGGGGAGCTGTTTTTT

V: TRBV7-9
J: TRBJ1-3
length: 15
D: -
size: -
CDR3: CASSESSVGINTIYF
DNA: TGTGCCAGCAGCGAGTCCTCGGTCGGGATCAACACCATATATTTT

V: TRBV4-1
J: TRBJ2-1
length: 15
D: -
size: -
CDR3: CASSQEAANYNEQFF
DNA: TGCGCCAGCAGCCAAGAAGCAGCGAACTACAATGAGCAGTTCTTC

V: TRBV18
J: TRBJ2-3
length: 14
D: -
size: -
CDR3: CASSRGGATDTQYF
DNA: TGTGCCAGCTCACGAGGGGGGGCTACAGATACGCAGTATTTT

V: TRBV10-2
J: TRBJ1-2
length: 12
D: -
size: -
CDR3: CASSDQGSGYTF
DNA: TGCGCCAGCAGTGATCAGGGGAGCGGCTACACCTTC

V: TRBV7-9
J: TRBJ1-6
length: 17
D: -
size: -
CDR3: CASSLDSGSSYNSPLHF
DNA: TGTGCCAGCAGCTTAGACTCCGGTAGCTCCTATAATTCACCCCTCCACTTT

V: TRBV5-1
J: TRBJ1-5
length: 16
D: -
size: -
CDR3: CASSQGFVGGDQPQHF
DNA: TGCGCCAGCAGCCAAGGGTTTGTTGGAGGGGATCAGCCCCAGCATTTT

V: TRBV5-1
J: TRBJ1-1
length: 14
D: TRBD1
size: -
CDR3: CASSLGQGITEAFF
DNA: TGCGCCAGCAGCCTGGGACAGGGGATCACTGAAGCTTTCTTT

V: TRBV19
J: TRBJ1-2
length: 14
D: TRBD1
size: -
CDR3: CASSWTGGHYGYTF
DNA: TGTGCCAGTAGTTGGACAGGAGGCCACTATGGCTACACCTTC

V: TRBV5-1
J: TRBJ1-5
length: 14
D: -
size: -
CDR3: CASSLGGRNQPQHF
DNA: TGCGCCAGCAGCTTGGGGGGGCGAAATCAGCCCCAGCATTTT

V: TRBV18
J: TRBJ1-6
length: 15
D: -
size: -
CDR3: CASSPPGRVNSPLHF
DNA: TGTGCCAGCTCACCTCCTGGCAGGGTAAATTCACCCCTCCACTTT

V: TRBV9
J: TRBJ1-6
length: 13
D: -
size: -
CDR3: CASSVAPGTPLHF
DNA: TGTGCCAGCAGCGTAGCTCCGGGGACACCCCTCCACTTT

V: TRBV14
J: TRBJ2-2
length: 14
D: TRBD1
size: -
CDR3: CASSRQGATGELFF
DNA: TGTGCCAGCAGCCGACAGGGGGCGACCGGGGAGCTGTTTTTT

V: TRBV4-1
J: TRBJ2-2
length: 19
D: -
size: -
CDR3: CASSQEKNIGVAVTGELFF
DNA: TGCGCCAGCAGCCAAGAAAAGAACATTGGAGTAGCGGTTACCGGGGAGCTGTTTTTT

V: TRBV7-9
J: TRBJ2-2
length: 15
D: -
size: -
CDR3: CASSQNRDGTGELFF
DNA: TGTGCCAGCAGCCAGAACAGGGATGGGACCGGGGAGCTGTTTTTT

V: TRBV7-2
J: TRBJ1-2
length: 13
D: TRBD1
size: -
CDR3: CASSTTGGDGYTF
DNA: TGTGCCAGCAGCACAACAGGGGGCGATGGCTACACCTTC

V: TRBV6-6
J: TRBJ2-1
length: 17
D: TRBD2
size: -
CDR3: CASSPSWGTSGGYEQFF
DNA: TGTGCCAGCAGTCCCTCGTGGGGGACTAGCGGGGGGTATGAGCAGTTCTTC

V: TRBV6-6
J: TRBJ2-3
length: 17
D: TRBD1
size: once
CDR3: CASSPPARQGGTDTQYF
DNA: TGTGCCAGCAGTCCCCCCGCTCGACAGGGGGGCACAGATACGCAGTATTTT